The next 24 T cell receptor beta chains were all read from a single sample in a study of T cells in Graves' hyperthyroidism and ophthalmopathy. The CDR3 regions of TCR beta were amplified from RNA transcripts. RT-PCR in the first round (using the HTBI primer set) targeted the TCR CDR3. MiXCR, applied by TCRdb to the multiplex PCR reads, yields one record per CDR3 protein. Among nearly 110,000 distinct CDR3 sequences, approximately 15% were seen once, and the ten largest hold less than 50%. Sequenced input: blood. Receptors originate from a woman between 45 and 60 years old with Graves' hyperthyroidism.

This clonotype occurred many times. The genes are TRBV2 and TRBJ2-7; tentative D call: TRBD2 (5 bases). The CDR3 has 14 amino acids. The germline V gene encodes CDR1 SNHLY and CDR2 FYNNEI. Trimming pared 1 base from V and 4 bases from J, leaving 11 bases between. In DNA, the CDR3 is TGTGCCAGCAGTGAAGAGGGAGCTACGTACGAGCAGTACGTC. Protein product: CASSEEGATYEQYV.

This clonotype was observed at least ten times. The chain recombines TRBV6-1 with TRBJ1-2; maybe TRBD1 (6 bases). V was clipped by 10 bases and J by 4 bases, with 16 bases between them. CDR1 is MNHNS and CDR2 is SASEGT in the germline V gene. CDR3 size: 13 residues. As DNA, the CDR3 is TGTGCCACCTTGAGACAGGCCGGCTATGGCTACACCTTC. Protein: CATLRQAGYGYTF.

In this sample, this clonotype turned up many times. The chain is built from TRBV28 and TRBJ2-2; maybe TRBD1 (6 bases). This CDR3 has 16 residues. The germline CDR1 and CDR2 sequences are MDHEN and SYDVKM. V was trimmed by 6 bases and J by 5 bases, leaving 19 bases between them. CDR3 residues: CASRPNLGQGTGELFF. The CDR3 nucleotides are TGTGCCAGCAGGCCTAATTTGGGGCAGGGGACCGGGGAGCTGTTTTTT.

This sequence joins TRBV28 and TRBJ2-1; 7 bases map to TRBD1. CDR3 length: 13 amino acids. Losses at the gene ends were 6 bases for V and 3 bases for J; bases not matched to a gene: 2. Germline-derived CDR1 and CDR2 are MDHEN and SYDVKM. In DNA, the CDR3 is TGTGCCAGCAGCCGACAGGGCTACAATGAGCAGTTCTTC. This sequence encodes CASSRQGYNEQFF.

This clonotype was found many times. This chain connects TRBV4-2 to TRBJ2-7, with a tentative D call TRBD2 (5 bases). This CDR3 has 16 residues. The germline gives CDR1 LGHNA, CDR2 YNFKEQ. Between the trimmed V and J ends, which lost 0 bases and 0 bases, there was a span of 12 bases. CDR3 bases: TGTGCCAGCAGCCAAGATTTGCGGGCCAGCTCCTACGAGCAGTACGTC. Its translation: CASSQDLRASSYEQYV.

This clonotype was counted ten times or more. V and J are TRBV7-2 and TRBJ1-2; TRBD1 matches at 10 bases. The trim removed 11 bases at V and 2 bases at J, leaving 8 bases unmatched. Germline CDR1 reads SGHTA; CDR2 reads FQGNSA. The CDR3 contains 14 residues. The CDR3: CAWRDRGVNYGYTF. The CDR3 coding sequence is TGTGCCTGGAGGGACAGGGGAGTCAACTATGGCTACACCTTC.

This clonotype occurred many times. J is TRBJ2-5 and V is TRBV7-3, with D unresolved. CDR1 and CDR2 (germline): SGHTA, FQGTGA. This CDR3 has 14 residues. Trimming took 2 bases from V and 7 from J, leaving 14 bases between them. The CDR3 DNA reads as TGTGCCAGCAGCTTAGCCAGCCCGCGCGGGACCCAGTACTTC. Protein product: CASSLASPRGTQYF.

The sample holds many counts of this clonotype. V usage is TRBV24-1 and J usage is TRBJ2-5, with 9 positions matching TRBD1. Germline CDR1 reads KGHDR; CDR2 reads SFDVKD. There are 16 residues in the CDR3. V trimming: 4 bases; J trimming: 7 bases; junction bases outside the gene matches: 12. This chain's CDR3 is CATSDRGQGEEGTQYF. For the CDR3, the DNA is TGTGCCACCAGTGACCGGGGACAGGGCGAGGAGGGGACCCAGTACTTC.

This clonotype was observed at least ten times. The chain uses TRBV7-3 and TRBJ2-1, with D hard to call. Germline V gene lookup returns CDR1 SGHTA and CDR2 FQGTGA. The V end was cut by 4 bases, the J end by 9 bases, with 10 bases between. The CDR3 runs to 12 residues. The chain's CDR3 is CASSSRLGEQFF. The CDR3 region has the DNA TGTGCCAGCAGCTCGAGACTGGGTGAGCAGTTCTTC.

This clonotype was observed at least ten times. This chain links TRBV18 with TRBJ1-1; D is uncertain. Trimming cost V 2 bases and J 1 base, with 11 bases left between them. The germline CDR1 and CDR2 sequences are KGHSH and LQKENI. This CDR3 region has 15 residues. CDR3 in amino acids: CASSPSSIQNTEAFF. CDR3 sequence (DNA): TGTGCCAGCTCACCATCTTCGATTCAGAACACTGAAGCTTTCTTT.

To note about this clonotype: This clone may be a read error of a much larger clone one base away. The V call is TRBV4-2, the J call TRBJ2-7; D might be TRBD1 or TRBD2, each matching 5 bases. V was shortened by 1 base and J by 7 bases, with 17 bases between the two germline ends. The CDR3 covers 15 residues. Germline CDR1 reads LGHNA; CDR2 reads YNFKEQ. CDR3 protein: CASSQGVGTSDEQYF. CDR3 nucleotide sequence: TGTGCCAGCAGCCAAGGTGTAGGGACCTCCGATGAGCAGTACTTC.

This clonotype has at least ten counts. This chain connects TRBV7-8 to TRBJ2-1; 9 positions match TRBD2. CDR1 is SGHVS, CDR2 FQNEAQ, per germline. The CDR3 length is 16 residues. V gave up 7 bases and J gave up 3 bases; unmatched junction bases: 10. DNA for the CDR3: TGTGCCAGCATTGACCTTAGCGGGAGACACTACAATGAGCAGTTCTTC. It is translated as CASIDLSGRHYNEQFF.

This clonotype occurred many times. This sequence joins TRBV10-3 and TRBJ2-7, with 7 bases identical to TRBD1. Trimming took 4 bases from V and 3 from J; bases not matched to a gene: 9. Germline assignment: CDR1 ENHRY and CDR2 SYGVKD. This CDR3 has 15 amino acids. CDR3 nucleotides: TGTGCCATCAGTGGGATCCGGGACAGTATCTACGAGCAGTACTTC. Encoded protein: CAISGIRDSIYEQYF.

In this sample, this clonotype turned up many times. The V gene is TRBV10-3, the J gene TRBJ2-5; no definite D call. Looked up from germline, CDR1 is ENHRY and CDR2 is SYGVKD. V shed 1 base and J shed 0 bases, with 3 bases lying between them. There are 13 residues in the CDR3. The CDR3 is CAISELYQETQYF. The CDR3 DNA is TGTGCCATCAGTGAGTTGTACCAAGAGACCCAGTACTTC.

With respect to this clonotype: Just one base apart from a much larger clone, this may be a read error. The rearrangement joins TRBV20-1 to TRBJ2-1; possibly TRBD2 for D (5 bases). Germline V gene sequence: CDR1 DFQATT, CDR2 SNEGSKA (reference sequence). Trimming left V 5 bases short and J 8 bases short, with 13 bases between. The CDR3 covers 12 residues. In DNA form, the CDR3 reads TGCAGTGCTGCAACCGGGAACGATGAGCAGTTCTTC. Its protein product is CSAATGNDEQFF.

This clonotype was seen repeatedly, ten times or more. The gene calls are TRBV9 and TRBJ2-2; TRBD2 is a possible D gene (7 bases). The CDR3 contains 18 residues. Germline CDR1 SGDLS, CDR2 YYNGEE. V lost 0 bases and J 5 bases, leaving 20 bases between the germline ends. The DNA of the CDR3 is TGTGCCAGCAGCGTAGGGCATGGGGGGGCGCAAAGGACCGGGGAGCTGTTTTTT. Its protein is CASSVGHGGAQRTGELFF.

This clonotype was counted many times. The CDR3 reads CSARDRERTNTGELFF. CDR3 DNA: TGCAGTGCTAGAGATAGGGAGCGGACGAACACCGGGGAGCTGTTTTTT. The chain employs TRBV20-1 and TRBJ2-2, with D perhaps TRBD2 (5 bases). Per the germline V gene, CDR1 is DFQATT and CDR2 is SNEGSKA (reference sequence). Trimming stripped 0 bases from V and 0 bases from J, with 11 bases between. CDR3 length equals 16 residues.

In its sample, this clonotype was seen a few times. The CDR3 bases are TGTGCCAGCAGCCCCGGGACAGGGGGCGGAAATTCACCCCTCCACTTT. As protein: CASSPGTGGGNSPLHF. The V and J genes are TRBV11-1 and TRBJ1-6; 12 nucleotides line up with TRBD1. The CDR3 is made up of 16 amino acids. V was clipped by 5 bases and J by 7 bases; unmatched bases: 6. Looked up from germline, CDR1 is SGHAT and CDR2 is FQDESV (reference sequence).

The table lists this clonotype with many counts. CDR3 DNA sequence: TGTGCCAGCACCCGAGGACAGGTCACAGATGAGCAGTTCTTC. It translates to CASTRGQVTDEQFF. The J gene is TRBJ2-1, the V gene TRBV11-2; 7 bases match TRBD1. The ends lost 7 bases at V and 8 bases at J; junction bases unmatched: 11. Per the germline V gene, CDR1 is SGHAT and CDR2 is FQNNGV. This CDR3 has 14 amino acids.

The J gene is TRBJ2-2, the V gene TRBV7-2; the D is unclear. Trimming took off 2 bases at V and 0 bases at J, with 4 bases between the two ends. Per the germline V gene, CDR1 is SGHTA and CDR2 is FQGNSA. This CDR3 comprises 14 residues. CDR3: CASSLYPNTGELFF. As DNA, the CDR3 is TGTGCCAGCAGCTTATATCCGAACACCGGGGAGCTGTTTTTT.

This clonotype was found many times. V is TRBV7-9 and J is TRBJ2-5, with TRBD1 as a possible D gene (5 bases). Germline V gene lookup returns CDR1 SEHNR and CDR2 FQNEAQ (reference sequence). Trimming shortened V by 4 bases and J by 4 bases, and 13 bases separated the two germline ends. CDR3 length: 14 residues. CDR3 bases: TGTGCCAGCAGCTGGGGCTGGGCGGCAGAGACCCAGTACTTC. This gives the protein CASSWGWAAETQYF.

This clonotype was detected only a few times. CDR3 nucleotide sequence: TGTGCCAGCGGCGTGGACAGGGCGGGGGAAAAACTGTTTTTT. Its translation: CASGVDRAGEKLFF. The chain links TRBV7-9 to TRBJ1-4; TRBD1 agrees at 8 bases. CDR1 SEHNR and CDR2 FQNEAQ come from the germline V gene (reference sequence). V lost 8 bases to trimming and J lost 8 bases; unmatched junction nucleotides: 10. There are 14 residues in the CDR3.

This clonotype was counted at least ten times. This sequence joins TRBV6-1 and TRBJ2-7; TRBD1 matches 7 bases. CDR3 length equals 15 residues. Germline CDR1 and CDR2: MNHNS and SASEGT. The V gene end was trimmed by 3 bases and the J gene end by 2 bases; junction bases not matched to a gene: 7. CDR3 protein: CASSDIRGITYEQYF. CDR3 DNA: TGTGCCAGCAGTGACATCAGGGGGATTACCTACGAGCAGTACTTC.

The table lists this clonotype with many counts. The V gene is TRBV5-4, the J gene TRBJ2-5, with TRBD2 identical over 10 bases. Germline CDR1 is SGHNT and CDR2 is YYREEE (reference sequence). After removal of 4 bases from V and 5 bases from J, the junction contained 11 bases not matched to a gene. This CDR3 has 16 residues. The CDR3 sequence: CASSRRASGRMETQYF. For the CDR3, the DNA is TGTGCCAGCAGCCGGCGGGCTAGCGGGAGAATGGAGACCCAGTACTTC.